The sequence of this T cell receptor (beta chain) was determined in a study of blood T cell repertoires in COVID-19. About the research overall: COVID-19 samples from acute and convalescent phases originated in the United States, Italy and Spain. T cells, B-cell-depleted T cells, or PBMCs provided the cDNA or gDNA that served as material.

This clone was counted once. In the authors' methods: Cell counts per sample came from amplifying reference gene primers. Only in-frame clones appear in the TCRdb table, and some are missing; sequencing was by immunoSEQ multiplex PCR. The DNA gave D and trimming, while V, J and clone size come from that table. The sample lists hundreds of thousands of clones; roughly 82% were seen once. Two negative PCRs, clearance, or symptom resolution were required of recovered Cohort 3 donors. The germline V gene encodes CDR1 SQVTM and CDR2 ANQGSEA. Trimming left V 1 base short and J 10 bases short, with 13 bases between. The CDR3 is 12 amino acids.

This receptor was identified in a woman aged 45-60 years who had recovered from COVID-19. The sample consisted of PBMCs or T cells enriched from blood (not recorded which). The rearrangement joins TRBV29-1 to TRBJ1-2; D may be TRBD1 (5 bases). This CDR3 is CSVEGVWGPYTF. CDR3 bases: TGCAGCGTTGAAGGGGTCTGGGGCCCCTACACCTTC.